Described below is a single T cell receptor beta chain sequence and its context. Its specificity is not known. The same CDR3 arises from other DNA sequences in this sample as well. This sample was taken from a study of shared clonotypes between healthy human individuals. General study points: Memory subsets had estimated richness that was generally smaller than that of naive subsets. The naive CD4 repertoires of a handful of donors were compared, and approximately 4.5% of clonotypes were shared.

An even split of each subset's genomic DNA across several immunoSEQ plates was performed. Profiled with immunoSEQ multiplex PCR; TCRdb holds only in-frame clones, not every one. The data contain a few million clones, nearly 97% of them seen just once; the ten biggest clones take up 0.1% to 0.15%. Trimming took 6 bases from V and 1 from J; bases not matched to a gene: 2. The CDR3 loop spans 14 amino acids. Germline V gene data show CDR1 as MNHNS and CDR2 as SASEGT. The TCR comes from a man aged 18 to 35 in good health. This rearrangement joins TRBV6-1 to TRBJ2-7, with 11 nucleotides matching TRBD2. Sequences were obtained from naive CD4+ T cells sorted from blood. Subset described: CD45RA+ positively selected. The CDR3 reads CASRLAGDSYEQYF. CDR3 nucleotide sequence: TGTGCCAGCAGACTAGCGGGGGATTCCTACGAGCAGTACTTC.